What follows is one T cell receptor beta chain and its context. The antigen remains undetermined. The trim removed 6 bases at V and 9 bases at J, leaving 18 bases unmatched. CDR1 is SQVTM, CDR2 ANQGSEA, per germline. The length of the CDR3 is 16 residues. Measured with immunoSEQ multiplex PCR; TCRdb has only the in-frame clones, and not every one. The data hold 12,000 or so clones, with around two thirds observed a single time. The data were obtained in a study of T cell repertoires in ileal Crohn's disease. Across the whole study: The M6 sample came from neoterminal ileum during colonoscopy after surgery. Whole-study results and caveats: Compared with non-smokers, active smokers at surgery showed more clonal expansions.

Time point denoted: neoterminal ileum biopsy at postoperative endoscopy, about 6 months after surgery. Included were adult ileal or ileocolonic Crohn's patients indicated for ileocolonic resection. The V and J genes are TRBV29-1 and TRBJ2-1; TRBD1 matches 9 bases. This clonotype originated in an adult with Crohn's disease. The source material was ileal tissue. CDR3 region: CSVRSKGTGSSGEQFF. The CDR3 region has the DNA TGCAGCGTCCGAAGTAAGGGGACAGGGAGTAGCGGTGAGCAGTTCTTC.